This TCR beta chain is drawn from a study of blood T cells in healthy people across ages. Through a sample-barcoded 5' primer and a J-beta primer mix, a second PCR was run for roughly 6 to 11 cycles. A template-switch adaptor that had 12 random nucleotides put a tag on each cDNA molecule. MiXCR, run by TCRdb on the 5' RACE reads, gives a single entry per CDR3 protein. This table has 1.5 million to 2 million distinct CDR3 sequences, 28% appearing once. Many counts were recorded for this clonotype. The source material was blood. The sequence was collected from a woman aged 30 to 39 in good health.

The CDR3: CASSPQDNEQYF. The CDR3 DNA sequence: TGTGCCAGCAGCCCCCAGGACAACGAGCAGTACTTC. The rearrangement uses TRBV9 and TRBJ2-7; perhaps TRBD1 as D (5 bases). Trimming pared 4 bases from V and 5 bases from J, leaving 10 bases between. This CDR3 spans 12 amino acids. CDR1 and CDR2 from the germline V gene are SGDLS and YYNGEE.